A single sample gave rise to the 4 T cell receptor beta chains below, sequenced in a study of T cell responses to AZD1222 COVID-19 vaccine. The data were produced by immunoSEQ multiplex PCR, yet TCRdb's version contains in-frame clones alone and is incomplete. This sample carries about 130,000 clones, 70% to 90% of them seen once, and the ten largest clones take 1.9%. Sequencing used peripheral blood, obtained on day 0 of AZD1222 vaccination. The receptors were sampled from an adult in good health.

This clone was seen more than once but under ten times. The rearrangement uses TRBV4-2 and TRBJ1-3; D is uncertain. The CDR3 runs to 16 residues. V lost 0 bases, J lost 7 bases, and 16 bases lay in between. From germline, CDR1 is LGHNA and CDR2 YNFKEQ. CDR3 region: CASSQDVGGTRNTIYF. For the CDR3, the DNA is TGTGCCAGCAGCCAAGATGTAGGAGGTACGCGGAACACCATATATTTT.

The chain combines TRBV4-3 with TRBJ1-4, with D perhaps TRBD1 (5 bases). Trimming took 0 bases from V and 7 from J, leaving 18 bases between them. The CDR3 runs 17 residues. Germline V gene lookup returns CDR1 LGHNA and CDR2 YSLEER. In DNA form, the CDR3 reads TGCGCCAGCAGCCAAGAGGCAGGGTGGGGGTTGAGTGAAAAACTGTTTTTT. Its protein product is CASSQEAGWGLSEKLFF.

The chain combines TRBV28 with TRBJ2-5; D may match TRBD1 or TRBD2 (7 bases each). This CDR3 has 19 amino acids. V gave up 5 bases and J gave up 5 bases, with 30 bases separating them. Per germline, CDR1 MDHEN and CDR2 SYDVKM. The DNA of the CDR3 is TGTGCCAGCAGTCCCTCGGTTTTAAGAAGAGGGAGGGGGCCGGAGACCCAGTACTTC. Its protein product is CASSPSVLRRGRGPETQYF.

V and J are TRBV10-3 and TRBJ1-1, with a possible D match to TRBD1 (6 bases). Germline loops: CDR1 ENHRY, CDR2 SYGVKD. V shed 6 bases and J shed 4 bases, with 15 bases lying between them. The CDR3 is made up of 14 amino acids. The CDR3 spells CAIRGTNRATEAFF. The CDR3, as DNA: TGTGCCATCAGGGGTACTAACAGGGCCACTGAAGCTTTCTTT.